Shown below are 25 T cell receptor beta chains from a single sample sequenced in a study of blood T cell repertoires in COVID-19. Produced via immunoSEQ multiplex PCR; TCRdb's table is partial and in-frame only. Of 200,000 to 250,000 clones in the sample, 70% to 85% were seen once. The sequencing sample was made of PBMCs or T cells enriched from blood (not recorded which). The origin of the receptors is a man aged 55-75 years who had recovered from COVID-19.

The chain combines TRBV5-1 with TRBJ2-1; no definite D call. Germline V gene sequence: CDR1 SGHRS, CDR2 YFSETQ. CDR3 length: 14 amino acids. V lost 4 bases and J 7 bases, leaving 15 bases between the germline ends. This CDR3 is CASSLGSSINEQFF. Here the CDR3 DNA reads TGCGCCAGCAGCCTCGGGTCCTCGATTAATGAGCAGTTCTTC.

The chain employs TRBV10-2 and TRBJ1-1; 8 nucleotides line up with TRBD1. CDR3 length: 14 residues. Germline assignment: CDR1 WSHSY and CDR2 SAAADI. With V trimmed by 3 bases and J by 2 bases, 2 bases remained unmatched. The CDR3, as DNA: TGCGCCAGCAGTGACCAGGGGGCTAACACTGAAGCTTTCTTT. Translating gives CASSDQGANTEAFF.

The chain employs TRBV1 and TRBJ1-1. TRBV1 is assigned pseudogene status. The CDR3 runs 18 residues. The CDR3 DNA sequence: TGCACCAGCAGCCAAGTGGGCGGGGCACGGGGTATGAACACTGAAGCTTTCTTT. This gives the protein CTSSQVGGARGMNTEAFF.

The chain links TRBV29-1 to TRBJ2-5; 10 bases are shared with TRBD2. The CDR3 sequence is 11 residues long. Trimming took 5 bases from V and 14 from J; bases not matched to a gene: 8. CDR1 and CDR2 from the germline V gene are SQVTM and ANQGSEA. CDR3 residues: CSVFYSGGPYF. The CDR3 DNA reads TGCAGCGTTTTCTATAGCGGGGGGCCTTACTTC.

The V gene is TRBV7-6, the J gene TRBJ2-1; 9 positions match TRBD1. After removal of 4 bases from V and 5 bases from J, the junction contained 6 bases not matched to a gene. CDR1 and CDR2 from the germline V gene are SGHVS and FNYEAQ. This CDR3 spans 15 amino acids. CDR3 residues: CASSWGQGINNEQFF. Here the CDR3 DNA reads TGTGCCAGCAGCTGGGGACAGGGTATCAACAATGAGCAGTTCTTC.

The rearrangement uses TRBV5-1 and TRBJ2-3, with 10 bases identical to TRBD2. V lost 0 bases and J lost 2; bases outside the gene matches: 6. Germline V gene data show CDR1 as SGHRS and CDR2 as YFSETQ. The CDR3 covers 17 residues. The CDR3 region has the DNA TGCGCCAGCAGCTTGGGGCTAGCGGGGGCCCTCACAGATACGCAGTATTTT. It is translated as CASSLGLAGALTDTQYF.

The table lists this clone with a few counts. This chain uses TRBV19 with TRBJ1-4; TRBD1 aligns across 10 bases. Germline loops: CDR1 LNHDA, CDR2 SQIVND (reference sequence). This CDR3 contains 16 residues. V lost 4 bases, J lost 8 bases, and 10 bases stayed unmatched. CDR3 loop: CASSREDRGRGEKLFF. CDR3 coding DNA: TGTGCCAGTAGTAGAGAAGACAGGGGGCGCGGAGAAAAACTGTTTTTT.

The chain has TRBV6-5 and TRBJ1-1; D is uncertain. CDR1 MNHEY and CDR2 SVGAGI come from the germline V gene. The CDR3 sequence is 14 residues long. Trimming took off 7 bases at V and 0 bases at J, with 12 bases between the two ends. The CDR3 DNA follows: TGTGCCAGCAACCTAGAGGCGGTGAACACTGAAGCTTTCTTT. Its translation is CASNLEAVNTEAFF.

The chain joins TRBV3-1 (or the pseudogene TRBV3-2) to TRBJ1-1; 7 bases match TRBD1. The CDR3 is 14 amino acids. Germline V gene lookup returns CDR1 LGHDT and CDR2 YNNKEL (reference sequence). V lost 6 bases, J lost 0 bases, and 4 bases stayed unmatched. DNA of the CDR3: TGTGCCAGCAGGAACAGGGGTATGAACACTGAAGCTTTCTTT. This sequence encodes CASRNRGMNTEAFF.

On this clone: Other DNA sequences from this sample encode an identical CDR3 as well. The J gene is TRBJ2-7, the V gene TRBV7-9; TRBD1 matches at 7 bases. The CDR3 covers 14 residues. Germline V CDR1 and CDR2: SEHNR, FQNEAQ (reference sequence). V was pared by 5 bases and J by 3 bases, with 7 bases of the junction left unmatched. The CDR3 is CASSPRTGGYEQYF. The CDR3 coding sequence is TGTGCCAGCAGCCCGAGGACAGGAGGCTACGAGCAGTACTTC.

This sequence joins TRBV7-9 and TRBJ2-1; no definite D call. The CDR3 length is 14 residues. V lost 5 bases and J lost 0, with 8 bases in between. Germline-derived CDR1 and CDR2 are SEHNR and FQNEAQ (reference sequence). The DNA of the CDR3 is TGTGCCAGCAGCCCCGCGAGCTCCTACAATGAGCAGTTCTTC. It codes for CASSPASSYNEQFF.

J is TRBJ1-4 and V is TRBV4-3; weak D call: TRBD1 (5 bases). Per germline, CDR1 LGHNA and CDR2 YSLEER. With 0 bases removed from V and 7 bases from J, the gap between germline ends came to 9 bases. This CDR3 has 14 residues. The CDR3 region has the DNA TGCGCCAGCAGCCAAGATTGGGGGGTTGAAAAACTGTTTTTT. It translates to CASSQDWGVEKLFF.

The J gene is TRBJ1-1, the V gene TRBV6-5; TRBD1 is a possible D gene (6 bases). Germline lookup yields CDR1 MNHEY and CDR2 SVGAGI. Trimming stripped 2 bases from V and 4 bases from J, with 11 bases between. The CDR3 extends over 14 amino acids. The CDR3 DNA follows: TGTGCCAGCAGTTACGGGAGGGGGGGCACTGAAGCTTTCTTT. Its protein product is CASSYGRGGTEAFF.

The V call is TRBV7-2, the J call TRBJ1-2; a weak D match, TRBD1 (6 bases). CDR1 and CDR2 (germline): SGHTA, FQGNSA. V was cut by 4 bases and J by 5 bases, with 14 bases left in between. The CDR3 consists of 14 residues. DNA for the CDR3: TGTGCCAGCAGCTGGAGGGGGGGAGAGTATGGCTACACCTTC. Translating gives CASSWRGGEYGYTF.

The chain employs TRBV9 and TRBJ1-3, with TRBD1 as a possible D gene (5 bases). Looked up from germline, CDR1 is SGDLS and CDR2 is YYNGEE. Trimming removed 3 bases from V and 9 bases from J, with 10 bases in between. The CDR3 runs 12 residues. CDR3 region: CASSGRRGTIYF. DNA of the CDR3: TGTGCCAGCAGCGGCCGGAGGGGCACCATATATTTT.

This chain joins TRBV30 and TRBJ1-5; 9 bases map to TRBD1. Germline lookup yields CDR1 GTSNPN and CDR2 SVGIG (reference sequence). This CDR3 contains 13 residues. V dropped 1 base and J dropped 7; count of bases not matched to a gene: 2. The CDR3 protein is CAWSDRGHQPQHF. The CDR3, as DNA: TGTGCCTGGAGTGACAGGGGGCACCAGCCCCAGCATTTT.

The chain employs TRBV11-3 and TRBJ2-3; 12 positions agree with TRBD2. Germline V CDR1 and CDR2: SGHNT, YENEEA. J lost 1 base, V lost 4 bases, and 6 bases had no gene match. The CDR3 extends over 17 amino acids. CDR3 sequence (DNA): TGTGCCAGCAGCTCAAGACTAGCGGGGGATGGCACAGATACGCAGTATTTT. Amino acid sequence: CASSSRLAGDGTDTQYF.

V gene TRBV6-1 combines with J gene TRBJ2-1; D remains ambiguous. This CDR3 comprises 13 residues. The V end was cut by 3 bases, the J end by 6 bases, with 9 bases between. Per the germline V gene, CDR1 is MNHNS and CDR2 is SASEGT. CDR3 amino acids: CASSELGGNEQFF. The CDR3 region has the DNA TGTGCCAGCAGTGAGCTCGGCGGCAATGAGCAGTTCTTC.

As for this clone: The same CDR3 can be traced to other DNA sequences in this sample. The CDR3, as DNA: TGTGCCAGCTCACCAACAGAGAACACTGAAGCTTTCTTT. Its protein product is CASSPTENTEAFF. The rearrangement links TRBV18 to TRBJ1-1, with D hard to call. This CDR3 spans 13 amino acids. Per the germline V gene, CDR1 is KGHSH and CDR2 is LQKENI. Trimming took 2 bases from V and 1 from J, leaving 5 bases between them.

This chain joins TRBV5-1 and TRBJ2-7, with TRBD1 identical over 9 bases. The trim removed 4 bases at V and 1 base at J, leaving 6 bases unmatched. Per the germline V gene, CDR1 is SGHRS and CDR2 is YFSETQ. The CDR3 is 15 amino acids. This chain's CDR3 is CASSLDGQGSYEQYF. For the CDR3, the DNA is TGCGCCAGCAGCCTGGATGGACAGGGGTCCTACGAGCAGTACTTC.

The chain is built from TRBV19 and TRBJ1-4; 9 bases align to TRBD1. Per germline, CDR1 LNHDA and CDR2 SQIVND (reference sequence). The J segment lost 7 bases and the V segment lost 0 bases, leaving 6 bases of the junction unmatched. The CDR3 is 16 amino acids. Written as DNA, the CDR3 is TGTGCCAGTAGTATAGACAACAGGGGGCCCGTTGAAAAACTGTTTTTT. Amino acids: CASSIDNRGPVEKLFF.

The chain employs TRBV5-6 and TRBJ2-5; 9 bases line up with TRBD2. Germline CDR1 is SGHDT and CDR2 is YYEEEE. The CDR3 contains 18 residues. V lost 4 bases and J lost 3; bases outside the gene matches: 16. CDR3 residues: CASSARRLAGVGEETQYF. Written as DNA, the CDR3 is TGTGCCAGCAGCGCCAGGCGTTTAGCGGGGGTTGGTGAAGAGACCCAGTACTTC. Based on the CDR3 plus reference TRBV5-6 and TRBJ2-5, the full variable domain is DAGVTQSPTHLIKTRGQQVTLRCSPKSGHDTVSWYQQALGQGPQFIFQYYEEEERQRGNFPDRFSGHQFPNYSSELNVNALLLGDSALYLCASSARRLAGVGEETQYFGPGTRLLVL.

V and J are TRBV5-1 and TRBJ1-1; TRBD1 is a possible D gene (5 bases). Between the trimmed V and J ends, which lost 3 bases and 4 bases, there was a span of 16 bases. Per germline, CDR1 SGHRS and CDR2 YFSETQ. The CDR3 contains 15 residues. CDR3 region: CASSSLTGGFTEAFF. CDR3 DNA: TGCGCCAGCAGCTCTCTTACAGGAGGGTTCACTGAAGCTTTCTTT.

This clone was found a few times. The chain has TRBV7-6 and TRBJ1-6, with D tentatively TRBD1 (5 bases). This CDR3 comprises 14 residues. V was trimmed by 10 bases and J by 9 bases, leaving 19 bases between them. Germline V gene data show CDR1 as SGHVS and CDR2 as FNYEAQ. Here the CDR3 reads CATKVGPGGSPLHF. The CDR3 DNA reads TGTGCCACCAAAGTGGGACCGGGGGGTTCACCCCTCCACTTT.

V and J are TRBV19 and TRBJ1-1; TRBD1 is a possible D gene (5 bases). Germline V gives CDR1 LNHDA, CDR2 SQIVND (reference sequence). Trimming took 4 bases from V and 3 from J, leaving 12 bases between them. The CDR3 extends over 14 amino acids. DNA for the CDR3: TGTGCCAGTAGTACAGGGATTGGGGACACTGAAGCTTTCTTT. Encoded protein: CASSTGIGDTEAFF. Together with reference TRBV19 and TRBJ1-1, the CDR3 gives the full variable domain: DGGITQSPKYLFRKEGQNVTLSCEQNLNHDAMYWYRQDPGQGLRLIYYSQIVNDFQKGDIAEGYSVSREKKESFPLTVTSAQKNPTAFYLCASSTGIGDTEAFFGQGTRLTVV.